This T cell receptor (beta chain) originates from a study of siplizumab effects on memory and regulatory T cells. Each sample yielded about 9.2 x 10^4 assayed TCR templates. Clones were read by immunoSEQ multiplex PCR, and TCRdb kept only the in-frame ones, dropping some. The sample contains roughly 100,000 clones, roughly 92% of which appear only once. V lost 5 bases and J 2 bases, leaving 16 bases between the germline ends. This CDR3 region has 16 residues. CDR1 and CDR2 from the germline V gene are SEHNR and FQNEAQ (reference sequence). About this clone itself: The target antigen is unknown.

Whole-study findings and limits: On average, about 69% of mappable alloreactive CD4+ clones were Treg-derived under siplizumab, against 25% to 30% in controls. Memory T cells appeared less diverse than naive cells, which seemed to contribute substantially to alloresponse. There was no confirmation of the suppressive function of proliferating Tregs from siplizumab cultures.

The sequenced sample was Tregs sorted from blood. The receptor comes from a human donor in good health. The chain employs TRBV7-9 and TRBJ2-1; D ambiguous. The CDR3 loop is CASSLSLSVPYNEQFF. CDR3 bases: TGTGCCAGCAGCCTATCTCTCAGTGTGCCCTACAATGAGCAGTTCTTC.